This T cell receptor (beta chain) was profiled in a study of HIV-infected patients and healthy controls. Study outcomes and limitations: In healthy controls, MAIT alpha CDR3s were common; in HIV+ repertoires, severely depleted.

At least ten counts were recorded for this clonotype. Its antigen remains unidentified. All unsorted peripheral T cells were captured because whole blood was used without fractionation. About 40% of the ten uninfected healthy control donors were sampled twice, about twelve weeks apart. Reverse transcription used 500 to 550 ng RNA and constant-region primers for alpha and beta. Separate chain-specific third strand synthesis with multiplexing indices produced the alpha and beta libraries. The library had 12-nucleotide molecular identifiers formed by two random hexamers joined together. TCRdb reprocessed the 5' RACE reads via MiXCR and lists one record per CDR3 protein. The data contain some 20,000 distinct CDR3 sequences, about 8.2% of them singletons. The sequenced sample consisted of blood. The receptor comes from an adult in good health.

CDR3 bases: TGTGCCAGCAGCTGGGGGACTAGCGGGGACACAGATACGCAGTATTTT. Translating gives CASSWGTSGDTDTQYF. The rearrangement uses TRBV11-3 and TRBJ2-3, with TRBD2 matching over 13 bases. With 4 bases clipped from V and 2 bases from J, the junction kept 3 bases outside the gene matches. Germline CDR1 is SGHNT and CDR2 is YENEEA. The CDR3 loop spans 16 amino acids.